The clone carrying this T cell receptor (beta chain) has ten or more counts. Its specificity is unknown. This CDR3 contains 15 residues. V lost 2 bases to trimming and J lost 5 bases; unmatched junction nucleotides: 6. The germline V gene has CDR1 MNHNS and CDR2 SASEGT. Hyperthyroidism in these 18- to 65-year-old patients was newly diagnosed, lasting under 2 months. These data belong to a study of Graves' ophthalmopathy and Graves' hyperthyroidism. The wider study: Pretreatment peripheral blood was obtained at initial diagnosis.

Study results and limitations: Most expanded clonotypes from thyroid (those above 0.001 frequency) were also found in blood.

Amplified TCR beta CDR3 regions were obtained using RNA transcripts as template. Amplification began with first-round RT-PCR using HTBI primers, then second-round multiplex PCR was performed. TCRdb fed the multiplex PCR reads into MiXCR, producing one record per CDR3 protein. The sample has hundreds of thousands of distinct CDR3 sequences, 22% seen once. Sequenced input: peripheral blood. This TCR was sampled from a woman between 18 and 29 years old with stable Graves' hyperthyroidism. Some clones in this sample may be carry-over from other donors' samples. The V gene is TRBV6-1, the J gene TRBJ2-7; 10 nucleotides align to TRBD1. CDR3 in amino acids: CASSERQGAINEQYF. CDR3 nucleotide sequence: TGTGCCAGCAGTGAAAGACAGGGGGCCATCAACGAGCAGTACTTC.